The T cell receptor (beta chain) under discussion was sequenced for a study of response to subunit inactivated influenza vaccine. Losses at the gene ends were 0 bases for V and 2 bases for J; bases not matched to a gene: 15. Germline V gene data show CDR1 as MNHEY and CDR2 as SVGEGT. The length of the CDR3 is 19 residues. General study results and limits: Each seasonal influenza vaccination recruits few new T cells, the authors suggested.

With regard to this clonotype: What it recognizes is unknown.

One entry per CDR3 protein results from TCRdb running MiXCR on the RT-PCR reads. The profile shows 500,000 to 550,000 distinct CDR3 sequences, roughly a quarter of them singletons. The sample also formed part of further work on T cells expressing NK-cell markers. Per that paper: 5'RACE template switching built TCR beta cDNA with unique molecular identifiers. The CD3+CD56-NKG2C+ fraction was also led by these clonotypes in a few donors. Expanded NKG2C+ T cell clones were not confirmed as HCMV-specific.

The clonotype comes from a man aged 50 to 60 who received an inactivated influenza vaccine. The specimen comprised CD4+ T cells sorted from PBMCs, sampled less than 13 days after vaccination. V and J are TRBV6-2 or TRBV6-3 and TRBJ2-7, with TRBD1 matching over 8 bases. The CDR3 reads CASSYSHLLDRGFAYEQYF. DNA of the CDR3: TGTGCCAGCAGTTACTCCCATCTCCTTGACAGGGGATTTGCCTACGAGCAGTACTTC.